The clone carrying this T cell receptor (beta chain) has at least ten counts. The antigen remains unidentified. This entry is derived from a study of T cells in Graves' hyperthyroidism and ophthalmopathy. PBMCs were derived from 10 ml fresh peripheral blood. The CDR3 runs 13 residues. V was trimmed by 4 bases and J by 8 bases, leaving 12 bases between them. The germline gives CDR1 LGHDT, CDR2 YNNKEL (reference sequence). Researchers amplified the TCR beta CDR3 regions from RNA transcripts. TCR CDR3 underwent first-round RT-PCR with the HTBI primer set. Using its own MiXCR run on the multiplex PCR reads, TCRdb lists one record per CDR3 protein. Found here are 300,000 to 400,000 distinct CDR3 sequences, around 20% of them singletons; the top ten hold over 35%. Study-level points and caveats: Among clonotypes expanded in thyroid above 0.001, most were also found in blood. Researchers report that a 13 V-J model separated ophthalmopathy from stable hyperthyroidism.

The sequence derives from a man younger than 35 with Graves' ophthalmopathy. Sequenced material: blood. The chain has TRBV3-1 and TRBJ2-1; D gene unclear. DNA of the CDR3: TGTGCCAGCAGCCGGCCCGGCGTGGATGAGCAGTTCTTC. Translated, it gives CASSRPGVDEQFF.